The 26 T cell receptor beta chains listed next were all sequenced from one sample in a study of tumor-infiltrating lymphocytes in primary liver carcinoma. A primer in the constant region served to generate TCR beta cDNA from roughly 520 ng of total RNA. Amplification in three nested multiplex PCR rounds with slightly modified ARM-PCR gave rise to TCR beta libraries. Two initial PCR rounds of around 9 cycles each paired TRBV1-TRBV30 forward primers with a C-beta reverse primer. TCRdb reanalysed the multiplex PCR reads using MiXCR and keeps one entry per CDR3 protein. Of 50,000 to 65,000 distinct CDR3 sequences listed, approximately 74% are singletons. Between roughly 20 and 31 mg of unsorted bulk tissue served as the source from which RNA and DNA were co-extracted. The sample comprised liver tumor tissue from sampling region 4. This sample's subset: tumor region T4, right-lateral pole. These receptor sequences come from a man in his forties with primary liver carcinoma and hepatitis B virus infection.

The genes are TRBV12-3 or TRBV12-4 and TRBJ2-7; D is tentatively TRBD1 or TRBD2 (5 bases each). This CDR3 region has 14 residues. The V end was cut by 3 bases, the J end by 2 bases, with 11 bases between. CDR3 in amino acids: CASSLGVGTYEQYF. CDR3 in DNA: TGTGCCAGCAGTTTGGGGGTCGGTACCTACGAGCAGTACTTC.

This clonotype was picked up many times. The chain employs TRBV6-6 and TRBJ1-5, with D unclear. V was pared by 10 bases and J by 0 bases, with 13 bases between. The V gene's germline CDR1 is MNHNY and CDR2 SVGAGI (reference sequence). The CDR3 loop spans 14 amino acids. This CDR3 is CATREFGSNQPQHF. The CDR3 nucleotides read TGTGCCACAAGGGAGTTTGGTAGCAATCAGCCCCAGCATTTT.

This clonotype was found a few times. The chain is built from TRBV11-2 and TRBJ1-4, with unresolved D. The CDR3 covers 16 residues. The germline CDR1 and CDR2 sequences are SGHAT and FQNNGV. V was clipped by 5 bases and J by 5 bases, with 18 bases between them. The CDR3 loop reads CASSKALGGTNEKLFF. CDR3 nucleotide sequence: TGTGCCAGCAGCAAGGCACTAGGAGGAACAAATGAAAAACTGTTTTTT.

With respect to this clonotype: At one boundary the junction diverges from the germline segment, which might be a read error. V gene TRBV4-2 combines with J gene TRBJ2-7; D gene unclear. Germline V gene sequence: CDR1 LGHNA, CDR2 YNFKEQ. This CDR3 contains 12 residues. The CDR3 spells CVISQEAHERYF. As DNA, the CDR3 is TGTGTCATCAGCCAAGAGGCCCACGAGCGGTACTTC.

On this clonotype: Sequence at one end of the junction differs from germline and may be a read error. The chain recombines TRBV5-6 with TRBJ1-2; TRBD1 might be the D (5 bases). This CDR3 is built from 12 residues. Germline lookup yields CDR1 SGHDT and CDR2 YYEEEE. CDR3 in amino acids: CGSSLEPGGYTF. CDR3 nucleotides: TGTGGCAGCAGCTTGGAACCAGGGGGCTACACCTTC.

Notes on this clonotype: Being one base from a much bigger clone, this may be a read error. V usage is TRBV23-1 and J usage is TRBJ2-2; D might be TRBD2 (5 bases). TRBV23-1 is identified as an open reading frame with a role that is uncertain. The CDR3 extends over 16 amino acids. The CDR3 DNA reads as TGCGCCAGCACCCCCATCTGGGCGTTTTTCACCGGGGAGCTGTCTTTT. It yields the protein CASTPIWAFFTGELSF.

Concerning this clonotype itself: This may stem from a read error, because a much larger clone lies one nucleotide away. The V gene is TRBV4-1, the J gene TRBJ2-2, with D hard to call. This CDR3 comprises 15 residues. Germline CDR1 MGHRA, CDR2 YSYEKL. The DNA of the CDR3 is TGCGCCGGCAGCCAAGACCTAAGCAGTGCGGGGGAGCTGTTTTTT. Translation: CAGSQDLSSAGELFF.

Concerning this clonotype itself: The junction shows a germline mismatch at one end, possibly a read error. V usage is TRBV4-1 and J usage is TRBJ2-1; the D gene could be TRBD1 or TRBD2 (5 bases each). Germline CDR1 reads MGHRA; CDR2 reads YSYEKL. The CDR3 is made up of 19 amino acids. The CDR3: CASIQDRGGRARVRNEQFF. As DNA, the CDR3 is TGCGCCAGCATCCAAGACCGAGGAGGAAGGGCCAGGGTTCGCAATGAGCAGTTCTTC.

Regarding this clonotype: A read error may account for a junction end that differs from germline. The chain has TRBV11-2 and TRBJ2-1; D remains ambiguous. Per germline, CDR1 SGHAT and CDR2 FQNNGV. The CDR3 extends over 16 amino acids. CDR3 nucleotides: TGTGCCGGCAGCTTAGATCCAGAGAGCCCCTACAGTGAGCAGTTCTTC. Translating gives CAGSLDPESPYSEQFF. The full variable domain, its missing parts supplied by reference TRBV11-2 and TRBJ2-1, is EAGVAQSPRYKIIEKRQSVAFWCNPISGHATLYWYQQILGQGPKLLIQFQNNGVVDDSQLPKDRFSAERLKGVDSTLKIQPAKLEDSAVYLCAGSLDPESPYSEQFFGPGTRLTVL.

As regards this clonotype: This CDR3 is missing its conserved last phenylalanine or tryptophan, likely due to a read error. The V call is TRBV5-6, the J call TRBJ2-5, with D unresolved. Germline V lookup: CDR1 SGHDT, CDR2 YYEEEE. The CDR3 is 11 amino acids. The CDR3 here is CASSLDETQYL. CDR3 DNA: TGTGCTAGCAGCTTGGATGAGACCCAGTACTTA.

V usage is TRBV6-5 and J usage is TRBJ2-7; TRBD1 matches 9 bases. The J segment lost 8 bases and the V segment lost 11 bases, leaving 13 bases of the junction unmatched. The CDR3 has 13 amino acids. In germline, CDR1 is MNHEY, CDR2 SVGAGI. The CDR3 nucleotides are TGTGCCGGCACTGTTTCACAGGGGGCAAAGCAGTACTTC. It encodes CAGTVSQGAKQYF.

Turning to this clonotype: Since a much larger clone is just one base distant, this may be a read error. The chain is built from TRBV5-1 and TRBJ2-3, with TRBD1 as a possible D gene (6 bases). V lost 1 base and J lost 2, with 17 bases in between. This CDR3 is built from 17 residues. Germline lookup yields CDR1 SGHRS and CDR2 YFSETQ. DNA for the CDR3: TGCGCCAGCAGCTTGATTGGGGACATAAGCCCCACAGATACGCAGTATTTT. Protein product: CASSLIGDISPTDTQYF.

In the case of this clonotype: Lacking the conserved final phenylalanine or tryptophan, this CDR3 likely reflects a read error. The chain links TRBV11-2 to TRBJ2-2; tentative D call: TRBD2 (6 bases). The CDR3 sequence is 17 residues long. CDR1 and CDR2 (germline): SGHAT, FQNNGV. As DNA, the CDR3 is TGTTCCAGCAGCTTAGCAATAGGAGGGGCGAACACCGGAGAGCTGTTTTTA. Translated: CSSSLAIGGANTGELFL.

Turning to this clonotype: The conserved phenylalanine or tryptophan normally closing the CDR3 is absent here, so this likely arose from a read error. The rearrangement uses TRBV11-2 and TRBJ2-2; D might be TRBD2 (6 bases). The CDR3 is made up of 17 amino acids. Germline loops: CDR1 SGHAT, CDR2 FQNNGV. The CDR3 nucleotides are TGTGCCAGCGGCTTAGCACTAGGAGGGGCGAACACCAGGGAGCTGTTTTCT. Translation gives CASGLALGGANTRELFS.

A note on this clonotype: One end of the junction fails to match germline, which may point to a read error. The chain carries TRBV28 and TRBJ2-7; 9 nucleotides align to TRBD1. Per the germline V gene, CDR1 is MDHEN and CDR2 is SYDVKM. The CDR3 spans 15 residues. CDR3 DNA: TGTGTCAGCAGCGGAGGTGGACAGGGGACCTACGAGCAGTACTTC. Its protein is CVSSGGGQGTYEQYF.

Comment on this clonotype: The junction and the germline gene differ at one end; a read error may be behind it. The chain joins TRBV6-5 to TRBJ2-1, with D unresolved. CDR1 and CDR2 from the germline V gene are MNHEY and SVGAGI. The CDR3 is 15 amino acids. CDR3 amino acids: CASSYGSNFNIEQLF. CDR3 nucleotides: TGTGCCAGCAGTTACGGAAGCAACTTTAACATTGAGCAGCTCTTC.

This rearrangement joins TRBV5-1 to TRBJ2-7, with 7 nucleotides matching TRBD1. V was pared by 4 bases and J by 0 bases, with 13 bases of the junction left unmatched. Per germline, CDR1 SGHRS and CDR2 YFSETQ. This CDR3 is 17 amino acids long. The CDR3: CASSLRGGQACSYEQYF. CDR3 sequence (DNA): TGCGCCAGCAGCCTCAGGGGTGGACAGGCATGCTCCTACGAGCAGTACTTC.

There are a few counts of this clonotype. The conserved phenylalanine or tryptophan normally closing the CDR3 is absent here, so this likely arose from a read error. This rearrangement joins TRBV30 to TRBJ1-5; D is perhaps TRBD1 (6 bases). V was pared by 4 bases and J by 4 bases, with 17 bases between. The CDR3 has 15 amino acids. Per germline, CDR1 GTSNPN and CDR2 SVGIG (reference sequence). CDR3 sequence (DNA): TGTGCCTGGACTCGCAGGGGAACCGGGAATCAGCCCCAGCATCTT. Its protein is CAWTRRGTGNQPQHL.

Concerning this clonotype itself: One junction end disagrees with the germline gene, perhaps due to a read error. The chain combines TRBV11-2 with TRBJ2-7; D assignment may be TRBD1 or TRBD2 (6 bases each). This CDR3 contains 12 residues. Germline V CDR1 and CDR2: SGHAT, FQNNGV. This CDR3 is CAGSPGGYKQYF. In DNA, the CDR3 is TGTGCCGGCAGTCCCGGGGGCTACAAGCAGTACTTC. Full variable domain (outside the CDR3, taken from reference TRBV11-2 and TRBJ2-7): EAGVAQSPRYKIIEKRQSVAFWCNPISGHATLYWYQQILGQGPKLLIQFQNNGVVDDSQLPKDRFSAERLKGVDSTLKIQPAKLEDSAVYLCAGSPGGYKQYFGPGTRLTVT.

Ten or more counts support this clonotype. DNA of the CDR3: TGTGCCAGCAGTGAGAGTGGCAGGGGGATCACCGGGGAGCTGTTTTTT. This codes for CASSESGRGITGELFF. The chain joins TRBV25-1 to TRBJ2-2; 7 bases are a match to TRBD1. This CDR3 is built from 16 residues. Looked up from germline, CDR1 is MGHDK and CDR2 is SYGVNS. V was clipped by 3 bases and J by 4 bases; unmatched bases: 8.

V is TRBV4-1 and J is TRBJ2-3; no clear D. Trimming removed 4 bases from V and 6 bases from J, with 17 bases in between. The CDR3 loop spans 15 amino acids. Per germline, CDR1 MGHRA and CDR2 YSYEKL. The CDR3 is CASSLLGIADDTQYF. DNA of the CDR3: TGCGCCAGCAGCCTCCTTGGGATTGCCGATGATACGCAGTATTTT.

The V gene is TRBV6-2 or TRBV6-3, the J gene TRBJ2-7; D remains unclear. V dropped 8 bases and J dropped 3 bases, with 14 bases sitting between them. Germline CDR1 and CDR2: MNHEY and SVGEGT. CDR3 length equals 13 residues. CDR3 protein: CASGPGWVYEQYF. CDR3 nucleotides: TGTGCCAGCGGCCCCGGCTGGGTCTACGAGCAGTACTTC.

This clonotype was seen a single time. The germline gene is not matched at one end of the junction; a read error may be the cause. This chain links TRBV12-3 or TRBV12-4 with TRBJ2-7, with D perhaps matching TRBD2 (5 bases). CDR3 length equals 12 residues. The CDR3 bases are TGCGCCAACAGTTTCGGGGCCTACGAGCAGTACTTC. It translates to CANSFGAYEQYF.

The chain links TRBV28 to TRBJ1-2, with TRBD1 identical over 7 bases. The germline V gene has CDR1 MDHEN and CDR2 SYDVKM. There are 14 residues in the CDR3. J was trimmed by 5 bases and V by 4 bases; bases with no gene match: 7. The CDR3: CASSSVGQEYGYTF. In DNA form, the CDR3 reads TGTGCCAGCAGTTCAGTAGGACAGGAGTATGGCTACACCTTC.

As regards this clonotype: Germline is not matched at one junction end, which may reflect a read error. V and J are TRBV6-2 or TRBV6-3 and TRBJ1-1, with D hard to call. The germline gives CDR1 MNHEY, CDR2 SVGEGT. The CDR3 runs 14 residues. CDR3 sequence: CVSSFWLGSTEAFF. The CDR3 DNA follows: TGTGTCAGCAGTTTCTGGTTGGGCTCCACTGAAGCTTTCTTT.

Comments on this clonotype: Germline and junction disagree at one end, which may indicate a read error. The J gene is TRBJ2-7, the V gene TRBV12-3 or TRBV12-4, with 7 bases identical to TRBD2. This CDR3 contains 17 residues. The CDR3 coding sequence is TGTGCTAGCAGTTTACGGCTAGCGGAGACCCACTCCTACGAGCATTACTTC. Translated: CASSLRLAETHSYEHYF.